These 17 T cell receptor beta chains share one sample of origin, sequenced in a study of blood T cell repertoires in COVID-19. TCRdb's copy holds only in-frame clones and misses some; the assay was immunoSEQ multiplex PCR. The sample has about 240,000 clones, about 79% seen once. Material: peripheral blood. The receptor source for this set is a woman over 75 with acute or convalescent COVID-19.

CDR3 region: CASSLGTGTGTTDTQYF. The CDR3 coding sequence is TGTGCCAGCAGCTTAGGCACCGGGACAGGGACCACAGATACGCAGTATTTT. This chain joins TRBV11-3 and TRBJ2-3, with 9 bases identical to TRBD1. V shed 1 base and J 2 bases; nucleotides not matched to a gene: 7. Germline lookup yields CDR1 SGHNT and CDR2 YENEEA. The CDR3 is 17 amino acids.

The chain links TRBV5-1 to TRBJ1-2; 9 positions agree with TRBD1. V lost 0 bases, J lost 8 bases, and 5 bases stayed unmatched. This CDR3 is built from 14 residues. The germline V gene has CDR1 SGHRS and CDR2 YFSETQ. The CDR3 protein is CASSLEGTGTGYTF. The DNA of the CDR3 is TGCGCCAGCAGCTTGGAAGGGACAGGGACAGGCTACACCTTC.

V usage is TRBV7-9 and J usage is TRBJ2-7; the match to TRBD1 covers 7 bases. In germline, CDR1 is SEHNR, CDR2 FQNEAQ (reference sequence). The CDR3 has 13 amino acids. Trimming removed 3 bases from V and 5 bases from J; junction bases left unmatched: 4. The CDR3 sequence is CASSFRQGDEQYF. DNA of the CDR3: TGTGCCAGCAGCTTTAGGCAGGGGGACGAGCAGTACTTC.

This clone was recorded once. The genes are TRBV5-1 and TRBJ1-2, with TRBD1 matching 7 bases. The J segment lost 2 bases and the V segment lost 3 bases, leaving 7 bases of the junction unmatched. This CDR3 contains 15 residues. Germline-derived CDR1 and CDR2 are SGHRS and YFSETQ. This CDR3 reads CASSSRTGTNYGYTF. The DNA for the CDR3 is TGCGCCAGCAGCTCCAGGACAGGTACCAACTATGGCTACACCTTC.

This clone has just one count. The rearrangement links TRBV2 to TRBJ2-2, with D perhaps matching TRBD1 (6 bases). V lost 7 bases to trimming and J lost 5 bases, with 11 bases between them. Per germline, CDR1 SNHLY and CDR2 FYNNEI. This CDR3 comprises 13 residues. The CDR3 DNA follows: TGTGCCAGCACCAGCCAGGGGACCGGGGAGCTGTTTTTT. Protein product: CASTSQGTGELFF.

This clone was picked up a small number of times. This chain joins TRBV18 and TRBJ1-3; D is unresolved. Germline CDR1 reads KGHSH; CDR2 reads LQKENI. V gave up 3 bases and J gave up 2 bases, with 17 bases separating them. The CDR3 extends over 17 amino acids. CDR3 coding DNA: TGTGCCAGCTCACCTCAAACCGGGTCATTCGCTGGAAACACCATATATTTT. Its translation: CASSPQTGSFAGNTIYF. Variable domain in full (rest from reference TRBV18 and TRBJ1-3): NAGVMQNPRHLVRRRGQEARLRCSPMKGHSHVYWYRQLPEEGLKFMVYLQKENIIDESGMPKERFSAEFPKEGPSILRIQQVVRGDSAAYFCASSPQTGSFAGNTIYFGEGSWLTVV.

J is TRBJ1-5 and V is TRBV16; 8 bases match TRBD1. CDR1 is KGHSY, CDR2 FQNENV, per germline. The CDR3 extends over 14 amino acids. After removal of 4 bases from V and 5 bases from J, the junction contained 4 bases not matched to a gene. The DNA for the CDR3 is TGTGCCAGCAGCCGGACAGGGTACGATCAGCCCCAGCATTTT. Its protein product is CASSRTGYDQPQHF. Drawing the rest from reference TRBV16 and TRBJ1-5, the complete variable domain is GEEVAQTPKHLVRGEGQKAKLYCAPIKGHSYVFWYQQVLKNEFKFLISFQNENVFDETGMPKERFSAKCLPNSPCSLEIQATKLEDSAVYFCASSRTGYDQPQHFGDGTRLSIL.

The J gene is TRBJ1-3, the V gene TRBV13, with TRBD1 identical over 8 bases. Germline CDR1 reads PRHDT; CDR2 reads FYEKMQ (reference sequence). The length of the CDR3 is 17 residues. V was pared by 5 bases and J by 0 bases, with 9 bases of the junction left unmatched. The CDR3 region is CASSHATGAISGNTIYF. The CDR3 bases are TGTGCCAGCAGCCATGCGACAGGGGCAATCTCTGGAAACACCATATATTTT.

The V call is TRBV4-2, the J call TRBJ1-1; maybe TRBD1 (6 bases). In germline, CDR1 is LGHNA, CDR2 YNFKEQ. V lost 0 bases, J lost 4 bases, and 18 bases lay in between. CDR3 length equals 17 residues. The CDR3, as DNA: TGTGCCAGCAGCCAAGATGATAGGTCAGGGGCGGGCACTGAAGCTTTCTTT. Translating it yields CASSQDDRSGAGTEAFF.

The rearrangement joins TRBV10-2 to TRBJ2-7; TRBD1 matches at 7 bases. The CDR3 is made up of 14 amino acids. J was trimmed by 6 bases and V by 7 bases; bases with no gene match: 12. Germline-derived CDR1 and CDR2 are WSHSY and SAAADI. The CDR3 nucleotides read TGCGCCAGCACCCCCTCAGGGGGTGGTGGCGAGCAGTACTTC. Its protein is CASTPSGGGGEQYF.

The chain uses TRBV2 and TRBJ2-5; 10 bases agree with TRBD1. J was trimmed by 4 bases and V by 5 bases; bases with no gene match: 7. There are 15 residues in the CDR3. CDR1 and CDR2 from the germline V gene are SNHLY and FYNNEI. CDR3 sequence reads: CASSTRQGARETQYF. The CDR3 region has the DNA TGTGCCAGCAGTACCAGACAGGGGGCGAGAGAGACCCAGTACTTC.

CDR3 amino acids: CATTWDRGRSSGNTIYF. The CDR3 DNA is TGTGCCACCACGTGGGACAGGGGAAGAAGCTCTGGAAACACCATATATTTT. The rearrangement uses TRBV24-1 and TRBJ1-3; 10 bases fit TRBD1. Germline CDR1 is KGHDR and CDR2 is SFDVKD. This CDR3 comprises 17 residues. After removal of 8 bases from V and 0 bases from J, the junction contained 9 bases not matched to a gene.

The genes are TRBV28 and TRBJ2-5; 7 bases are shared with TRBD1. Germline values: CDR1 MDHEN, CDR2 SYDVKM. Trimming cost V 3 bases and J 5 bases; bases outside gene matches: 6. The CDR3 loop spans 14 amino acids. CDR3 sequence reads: CASSFARGWETQYF. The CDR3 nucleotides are TGTGCCAGCAGTTTTGCCAGGGGGTGGGAGACCCAGTACTTC.

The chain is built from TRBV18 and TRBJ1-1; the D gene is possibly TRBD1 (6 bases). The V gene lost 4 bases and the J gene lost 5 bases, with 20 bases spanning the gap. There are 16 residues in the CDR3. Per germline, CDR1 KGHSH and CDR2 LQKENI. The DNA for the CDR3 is TGTGCCAGCTCACTCAAGAACAGGGTAGGTGGGACTGAAGCTTTCTTT. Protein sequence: CASSLKNRVGGTEAFF.

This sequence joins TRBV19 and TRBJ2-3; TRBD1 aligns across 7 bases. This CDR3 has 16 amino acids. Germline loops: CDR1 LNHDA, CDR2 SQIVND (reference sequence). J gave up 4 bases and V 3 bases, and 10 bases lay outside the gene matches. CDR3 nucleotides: TGTGCCAGTAGTATGTCGGCCGGGACAGCACCAGATACGCAGTATTTT. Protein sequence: CASSMSAGTAPDTQYF.

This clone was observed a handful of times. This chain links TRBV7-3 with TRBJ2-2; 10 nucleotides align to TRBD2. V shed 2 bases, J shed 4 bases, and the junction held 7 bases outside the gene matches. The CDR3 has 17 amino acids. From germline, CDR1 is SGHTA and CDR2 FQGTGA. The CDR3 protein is CASSLSLAGARTGELFF. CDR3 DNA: TGTGCCAGCAGCTTATCCCTAGCGGGGGCCCGCACCGGGGAGCTGTTTTTT.

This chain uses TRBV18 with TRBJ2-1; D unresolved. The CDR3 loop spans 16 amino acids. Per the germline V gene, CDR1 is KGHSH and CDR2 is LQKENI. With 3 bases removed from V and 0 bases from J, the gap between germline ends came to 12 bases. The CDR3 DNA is TGTGCCAGCTCACCCCCGGGTCCGAACTCCTACAATGAGCAGTTCTTC. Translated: CASSPPGPNSYNEQFF.